This entry is about one T cell receptor (beta chain). Its antigen is undetermined. The sample comes from a study of tumor and adjacent non-tumor tissue in lung cancer. RNA was extracted from bulk tissue without any cell sorting. Distant lung tissue was collected more than 3 cm away from the tumor edge. A modified ARM-PCR protocol with three rounds of nested PCR amplified TCRbeta. TCRdb itself ran the multiplex PCR reads through MiXCR, one entry per CDR3 protein. The table records about 98,000 distinct CDR3 sequences, 80% of them present only once. Study results and limitations: Top 100 clones took a larger repertoire share in normal lung. Shorter survival was associated with higher TCR diversity in tumors.

CDR3 length: 18 amino acids. CDR1 and CDR2 from the germline V gene are MGHRA and YSYEKL. The V and J ends lost 5 bases and 2 bases respectively, with 22 bases between them. This chain connects TRBV4-1 to TRBJ1-5, with D tentatively TRBD1 (5 bases). The TCR comes from a man between 60 and 75 years old with small cell lung cancer. Sample: distant non-tumor lung tissue. The DNA for the CDR3 is TGCGCCAGCAGCAATGTGGGAGTGACAGTGGTAGGCAATCAGCCCCAGCATTTT. Amino acid sequence: CASSNVGVTVVGNQPQHF.